The 14 T cell receptor beta chains given below trace back to one sample, sequenced in a study of blood T cell repertoires in COVID-19. Sequencing was performed with immunoSEQ multiplex PCR; in TCRdb, only in-frame clones are kept and a portion is missing. The data hold under 250,000 clones, with 85% observed a single time. The sequenced sample consisted of peripheral blood. The origin of the receptors is a man aged 50 to 59 with COVID-19, enrolled during active disease.

In its sample, this clone was seen once. V gene TRBV7-3 combines with J gene TRBJ1-1; D is undetermined. The CDR3 is 13 amino acids. The germline gives CDR1 SGHTA, CDR2 FQGTGA. V lost 1 base to trimming and J lost 5 bases, with 8 bases between them. Here the CDR3 DNA reads TGTGCCAGCAGCTTAAATTCACAAACTGAAGCTTTCTTT. As protein: CASSLNSQTEAFF.

The V gene is TRBV4-2, the J gene TRBJ1-4, with D tentatively TRBD1 (6 bases). Per germline, CDR1 LGHNA and CDR2 YNFKEQ. The CDR3 sequence is 13 residues long. Between the trimmed V and J ends, which lost 0 bases and 10 bases, there was a span of 9 bases. The CDR3 protein is CASSQDGQIKLFF. The CDR3 coding sequence is TGTGCCAGCAGCCAAGATGGACAGATAAAACTGTTTTTT.

The V gene is TRBV5-4, the J gene TRBJ2-2, with D tentatively TRBD1 (5 bases). Trimming removed 2 bases from V and 5 bases from J, with 13 bases in between. Germline CDR1 SGHNT, CDR2 YYREEE (reference sequence). There are 15 residues in the CDR3. The DNA of the CDR3 is TGTGCCAGCAGCTTACGTGGGGCGCGAACCGGGGAGCTGTTTTTT. As protein: CASSLRGARTGELFF. Filled out from reference TRBV5-4 and TRBJ2-2, the complete variable domain reads ETGVTQSPTHLIKTRGQQVTLRCSSQSGHNTVSWYQQALGQGPQFIFQYYREEENGRGNFPPRFSGLQFPNYSSELNVNALELDDSALYLCASSLRGARTGELFFGEGSRLTVL.

This chain connects TRBV19 to TRBJ2-3; 12 nucleotides line up with TRBD2. J was trimmed by 5 bases and V by 5 bases; bases with no gene match: 5. The CDR3 spans 15 residues. The germline V gene has CDR1 LNHDA and CDR2 SQIVND (reference sequence). The CDR3 region is CASSGTSGGQDTQYF. The CDR3 DNA sequence: TGTGCCAGTAGTGGAACTAGCGGGGGGCAAGATACGCAGTATTTT.

The gene calls are TRBV9 and TRBJ2-3, with 11 bases matching TRBD1. J was trimmed by 5 bases and V by 1 base; bases with no gene match: 3. There are 15 residues in the CDR3. Germline loops: CDR1 SGDLS, CDR2 YYNGEE. For the CDR3, the DNA is TGTGCCAGCAGCGTATCGGGACAGGGGGAAGATACGCAGTATTTT. This encodes CASSVSGQGEDTQYF.

The chain couples TRBV10-3 to TRBJ2-5; D unclear. Deletions cut 4 bases from V and 3 bases from J, with 9 bases between. The CDR3 is 13 residues long. Germline-derived CDR1 and CDR2 are ENHRY and SYGVKD. CDR3 sequence reads: CAISGVPEETQYF. CDR3 coding DNA: TGTGCCATCAGTGGTGTGCCAGAAGAGACCCAGTACTTC.

V usage is TRBV9 and J usage is TRBJ1-2, with a possible D match to TRBD1 (6 bases). This CDR3 has 13 residues. Germline V gene lookup returns CDR1 SGDLS and CDR2 YYNGEE. Trimming pared 0 bases from V and 7 bases from J, leaving 10 bases between. DNA of the CDR3: TGTGCCAGCAGCGTAGTACAGGGACGTGGCTACACCTTC. Translating it yields CASSVVQGRGYTF.

The V and J genes are TRBV24-1 and TRBJ1-5; TRBD1 agrees at 8 bases. V was pared by 4 bases and J by 7 bases, with 14 bases of the junction left unmatched. This CDR3 spans 17 amino acids. Germline CDR1 is KGHDR and CDR2 is SFDVKD. The CDR3 nucleotides are TGTGCCACCAGTGACCCCATAGGACAGGGTACGGAACAGCCCCAGCATTTT. Residues: CATSDPIGQGTEQPQHF.

The chain joins TRBV10-3 to TRBJ2-1; 7 bases match TRBD1. The germline gives CDR1 ENHRY, CDR2 SYGVKD. The CDR3 covers 13 residues. Trimming cost V 4 bases and J 4 bases; bases outside gene matches: 1. The DNA for the CDR3 is TGTGCCATCAGTGGGACAGGTTACAATGAGCAGTTCTTC. Translation gives CAISGTGYNEQFF.

The chain couples TRBV7-6 to TRBJ2-1, with D perhaps TRBD2 (6 bases). Germline CDR1 is SGHVS and CDR2 is FNYEAQ. The CDR3 is 16 residues long. The V gene lost 1 base and the J gene lost 2 bases, with 12 bases spanning the gap. The CDR3 loop is CASSLEVGGAYNEQFF. The CDR3 DNA follows: TGTGCCAGCAGCTTAGAGGTCGGGGGAGCCTACAATGAGCAGTTCTTC. Complete variable domain (other parts from reference TRBV7-6 and TRBJ2-1): GAGVSQSPRYKVTKRGQDVALRCDPISGHVSLYWYRQALGQGPEFLTYFNYEAQQDKSGLPNDRFSAERPEGSISTLTIQRTEQRDSAMYRCASSLEVGGAYNEQFFGPGTRLTVL.

V is TRBV2 and J is TRBJ2-7, with 11 positions matching TRBD2. V was clipped by 6 bases and J by 4 bases; unmatched bases: 11. CDR3 length: 16 amino acids. Germline loops: CDR1 SNHLY, CDR2 FYNNEI. The CDR3 protein is CASRRTSGSFTYEQYF. The CDR3 DNA follows: TGTGCCAGCAGGAGGACTAGCGGGTCCTTTACGTACGAGCAGTACTTC. Full variable domain (outside the CDR3, taken from reference TRBV2 and TRBJ2-7): EPEVTQTPSHQVTQMGQEVILRCVPISNHLYFYWYRQILGQKVEFLVSFYNNEISEKSEIFDDQFSVERPDGSNFTLKIRSTKLEDSAMYFCASRRTSGSFTYEQYFGPGTRLTVT.

The table lists this clone with a few counts. The chain couples TRBV19 to TRBJ1-5; D remains unclear. Germline lookup yields CDR1 LNHDA and CDR2 SQIVND (reference sequence). This CDR3 has 14 amino acids. V gave up 7 bases and J gave up 0 bases, with 10 bases separating them. This CDR3 is CASTRAYSNQPQHF. CDR3 nucleotide sequence: TGTGCCAGTACGCGGGCCTATAGCAATCAGCCCCAGCATTTT. Full variable domain (remainder filled in from reference TRBV19 and TRBJ1-5): DGGITQSPKYLFRKEGQNVTLSCEQNLNHDAMYWYRQDPGQGLRLIYYSQIVNDFQKGDIAEGYSVSREKKESFPLTVTSAQKNPTAFYLCASTRAYSNQPQHFGDGTRLSIL.

This chain uses TRBV27 with TRBJ2-3; the D gene is possibly TRBD2 (5 bases). Trimming took off 8 bases at V and 4 bases at J, with 16 bases between the two ends. Germline values: CDR1 MNHEY, CDR2 SMNVEV (reference sequence). The CDR3 loop spans 14 amino acids. The CDR3: CASGSTPTPDTQYF. CDR3 coding DNA: TGTGCCAGCGGGAGTACGCCAACCCCAGATACGCAGTATTTT.

V gene TRBV7-2 combines with J gene TRBJ2-3; no definite D call. The CDR3 is 16 amino acids. Between the trimmed V and J ends, which lost 0 bases and 1 base, there was a span of 11 bases. Germline V gene data show CDR1 as SGHTA and CDR2 as FQGNSA. The CDR3 DNA reads as TGTGCCAGCAGCTTAGCAGCGCAGCTCGGCACAGATACGCAGTATTTT. Encoded protein: CASSLAAQLGTDTQYF.